One and the same sample provided the 27 T cell receptor beta chains below, sequenced in a study of blood T cell repertoires in COVID-19. Clones were read by immunoSEQ multiplex PCR, and TCRdb kept only the in-frame ones, dropping some. The sample carries about 300,000 clones, around 87% recorded once. Sequenced material: peripheral blood. The receptors originated from a man between 65 and 85 years old with acute or convalescent COVID-19.

J is TRBJ2-3 and V is TRBV14; 10 bases match TRBD2. The CDR3 extends over 19 amino acids. Per the germline V gene, CDR1 is SGHDN and CDR2 is FVKESK. V lost 2 bases and J lost 5; bases outside the gene matches: 16. CDR3 sequence (DNA): TGTGCCAGCAGCCAAAGTGGGTCTAGCGGGGGCCCGCCCCGAGATACGCAGTATTTT. Protein sequence: CASSQSGSSGGPPRDTQYF.

The rearrangement uses TRBV27 and TRBJ2-1; D might be TRBD1 (5 bases). This CDR3 region has 12 residues. The V gene's germline CDR1 is MNHEY and CDR2 SMNVEV (reference sequence). The V end lost 3 bases, the J end lost 7 bases, and 7 bases lay between the germline ends. The CDR3 spells CASSFNRNEQFF. In DNA, the CDR3 is TGTGCCAGCAGTTTCAACAGGAATGAGCAGTTCTTC.

This clone was picked up one time. The chain is built from TRBV5-1 and TRBJ2-5; possible D gene TRBD1, 6 bases. Germline lookup yields CDR1 SGHRS and CDR2 YFSETQ. With 0 bases removed from V and 5 bases from J, the gap between germline ends came to 11 bases. This CDR3 spans 14 amino acids. CDR3 amino acids: CASSLGGGRETQYF. CDR3 in DNA: TGCGCCAGCAGCTTGGGTGGGGGCCGGGAGACCCAGTACTTC.

The chain links TRBV7-9 to TRBJ2-1, with a possible D match to TRBD2 (5 bases). Germline assignment: CDR1 SEHNR and CDR2 FQNEAQ (reference sequence). Trimming pared 8 bases from V and 10 bases from J, leaving 15 bases between. The CDR3 loop spans 12 amino acids. CDR3 DNA: TGTGCCAGCTCCAATCCGGGATACGAGCAGTTCTTC. It encodes CASSNPGYEQFF.

V is TRBV30 and J is TRBJ1-6; TRBD1 is a possible D gene (6 bases). CDR1 and CDR2 from the germline V gene are GTSNPN and SVGIG (reference sequence). This CDR3 spans 13 amino acids. Trimming shortened V by 1 base and J by 10 bases, and 11 bases separated the two germline ends. CDR3 sequence: CAWSEQGSSPLHF. In nucleotides, the CDR3 is TGTGCCTGGAGTGAACAGGGCAGCTCACCCCTCCACTTT.

The gene calls are TRBV10-3 and TRBJ1-4; 7 bases line up with TRBD1. V dropped 6 bases and J dropped 5; count of bases not matched to a gene: 3. Germline CDR1 and CDR2: ENHRY and SYGVKD. The CDR3 length is 13 residues. The CDR3 protein is CAIRGQENEKLFF. CDR3 nucleotide sequence: TGTGCCATCAGAGGACAGGAAAATGAAAAACTGTTTTTT.

In its sample, this clone was seen once. This chain links TRBV6-2 or TRBV6-3 with TRBJ2-1, with TRBD2 matching 15 bases. The CDR3 has 16 amino acids. Trimming took 4 bases from V and 7 from J; bases not matched to a gene: 5. Germline V gene sequence: CDR1 MNHEY, CDR2 SVGEGT. The CDR3 loop reads CASSFGLAGGENEQFF. The CDR3 nucleotides read TGTGCCAGCAGTTTCGGACTAGCGGGGGGGGAAAATGAGCAGTTCTTC.

The gene calls are TRBV24-1 and TRBJ1-3; 7 bases are shared with TRBD1. CDR1 and CDR2 from the germline V gene are KGHDR and SFDVKD. V was pared by 9 bases and J by 4 bases, with 14 bases of the junction left unmatched. The CDR3 runs to 16 residues. CDR3 bases: TGTGCCACCGGATCGAGGGGGCTTCATAAGGGAAACACCATATATTTT. Its protein product is CATGSRGLHKGNTIYF.

A few counts support this clone. The chain combines TRBV19 with TRBJ2-7; 10 bases match TRBD2. The CDR3 length is 15 residues. With V trimmed by 6 bases and J by 5 bases, 10 bases remained unmatched. The V gene's germline CDR1 is LNHDA and CDR2 SQIVND (reference sequence). CDR3 loop: CASRTASGSLNEQYF. The CDR3 nucleotides read TGTGCCAGTAGAACGGCTAGCGGGAGTCTGAACGAGCAGTACTTC. The full variable domain, in which reference TRBV19 and TRBJ2-7 provide the parts outside the CDR3, is DGGITQSPKYLFRKEGQNVTLSCEQNLNHDAMYWYRQDPGQGLRLIYYSQIVNDFQKGDIAEGYSVSREKKESFPLTVTSAQKNPTAFYLCASRTASGSLNEQYFGPGTRLTVT.

The V call is TRBV5-1, the J call TRBJ2-1; a weak D match, TRBD2 (5 bases). The CDR3 spans 14 residues. V was pared by 0 bases and J by 7 bases, with 11 bases between. Germline V gene sequence: CDR1 SGHRS, CDR2 YFSETQ. CDR3 nucleotide sequence: TGCGCCAGCAGCTTGGGTAGCACGGGGAATGAGCAGTTCTTC. It translates to CASSLGSTGNEQFF.

The rearrangement links TRBV24-1 to TRBJ2-3, with D perhaps matching TRBD2 (6 bases). Trimming removed 3 bases at V and 5 bases at J, with 17 bases between. Germline lookup yields CDR1 KGHDR and CDR2 SFDVKD. This CDR3 has 16 amino acids. This CDR3 reads CATSDHLPGLLDTQYF. The CDR3 region has the DNA TGTGCCACCAGTGATCATCTCCCGGGACTGCTAGATACGCAGTATTTT.

The J gene is TRBJ2-5, the V gene TRBV7-2, with 10 bases fitting TRBD2. Germline lookup yields CDR1 SGHTA and CDR2 FQGNSA. The CDR3 contains 16 residues. V was pared by 2 bases and J by 4 bases, with 7 bases of the junction left unmatched. This chain's CDR3 is CASSLRLAGLGETQYF. CDR3 DNA sequence: TGTGCCAGCAGCTTACGACTAGCGGGCTTGGGAGAGACCCAGTACTTC.

The chain has TRBV9 and TRBJ2-2, with D unclear. Germline CDR1 reads SGDLS; CDR2 reads YYNGEE. This CDR3 region has 15 residues. V lost 3 bases, J lost 0 bases, and 9 bases lay in between. Here the CDR3 DNA reads TGTGCCAGCAGCGGGGCCATTTCGAACACCGGGGAGCTGTTTTTT. The encoded protein is CASSGAISNTGELFF.

The CDR3: CATTGQGAYEQYF. The CDR3 DNA reads TGTGCCACCACGGGACAGGGGGCCTACGAGCAGTACTTC. The genes are TRBV19 and TRBJ2-7, with 11 bases aligning to TRBD1. Germline V gene sequence: CDR1 LNHDA, CDR2 SQIVND (reference sequence). The CDR3 is 13 amino acids. Losses at the gene ends were 10 bases for V and 2 bases for J; bases not matched to a gene: 4.

The V call is TRBV5-4, the J call TRBJ2-1, with D perhaps matching TRBD2 (6 bases). The CDR3 is 15 amino acids. Germline V lookup: CDR1 SGHNT, CDR2 YYREEE (reference sequence). V shed 0 bases and J shed 6 bases, with 13 bases lying between them. CDR3 sequence reads: CASSLEIGEANEQFF. In DNA form, the CDR3 reads TGTGCCAGCAGCTTGGAAATAGGGGAGGCCAATGAGCAGTTCTTC.

This clone was seen only once. The chain combines TRBV18 with TRBJ1-5; a possible D gene is TRBD1 (5 bases). Germline V gene lookup returns CDR1 KGHSH and CDR2 LQKENI. The CDR3 is 15 amino acids. Trimming shortened V by 8 bases and J by 0 bases, and 14 bases separated the two germline ends. The CDR3 nucleotides read TGTGCCAGCCGTGCCGCAGGGAATAGCAATCAGCCCCAGCATTTT. It encodes CASRAAGNSNQPQHF.

The chain employs TRBV5-5 and TRBJ1-2, with 7 bases matching TRBD1. V trimming: 6 bases; J trimming: 5 bases; junction bases outside the gene matches: 16. CDR1 and CDR2 (germline): SGHKS, YYEKEE (reference sequence). This CDR3 has 16 amino acids. The chain's CDR3 is CASTPWMGQRVYGYTF. CDR3 sequence (DNA): TGTGCCAGCACCCCTTGGATGGGACAGAGAGTTTATGGCTACACCTTC.

J is TRBJ1-4 and V is TRBV4-2; 8 bases agree with TRBD1. The CDR3 length is 17 residues. Trimming removed 7 bases from V and 6 bases from J; junction bases left unmatched: 16. Germline V lookup: CDR1 LGHNA, CDR2 YNFKEQ. The CDR3 loop is CASNSGQGGAGDEKLFF. CDR3 bases: TGTGCCAGCAATTCAGGACAGGGAGGCGCGGGGGATGAAAAACTGTTTTTT.

The V call is TRBV6-5, the J call TRBJ2-7; 8 nucleotides line up with TRBD1. This CDR3 contains 15 residues. Trimming removed 0 bases from V and 2 bases from J; junction bases left unmatched: 3. The germline V gene encodes CDR1 MNHEY and CDR2 SVGAGI. DNA of the CDR3: TGTGCCAGCAGTTACTCGACAGGGGAGCCCTACGAGCAGTACTTC. It yields the protein CASSYSTGEPYEQYF.

With respect to this clone: The identical CDR3 is also encoded by other nucleotide sequences in the sample. CDR3 sequence: CASSLGQANYGYTF. The CDR3 DNA follows: TGTGCCAGCAGCTTGGGGCAGGCGAACTATGGCTACACCTTC. The chain recombines TRBV5-4 with TRBJ1-2; D remains ambiguous. Trimming shortened V by 0 bases and J by 2 bases, and 8 bases separated the two germline ends. Germline V gives CDR1 SGHNT, CDR2 YYREEE (reference sequence). This CDR3 contains 14 residues.

J is TRBJ2-1 and V is TRBV7-2; 14 bases are a match to TRBD2. CDR3 size: 15 residues. V shed 5 bases and J 7 bases; nucleotides not matched to a gene: 4. Per germline, CDR1 SGHTA and CDR2 FQGNSA. In nucleotides, the CDR3 is TGTGCCAGCAGCATGGGACTAGCGGGAGCGAATGAGCAGTTCTTC. Translating gives CASSMGLAGANEQFF. The entire variable domain, with the rest obtained from reference TRBV7-2 and TRBJ2-1, is as follows: GAGVSQSPSNKVTEKGKDVELRCDPISGHTALYWYRQSLGQGLEFLIYFQGNSAPDKSGLPSDRFSAERTGGSVSTLTIQRTQQEDSAVYLCASSMGLAGANEQFFGPGTRLTVL.

This rearrangement joins TRBV14 to TRBJ1-6; perhaps TRBD1 as D (6 bases). With 6 bases removed from V and 7 bases from J, the gap between germline ends came to 7 bases. Germline CDR1 and CDR2: SGHDN and FVKESK. The CDR3 extends over 12 amino acids. CDR3 protein: CASRDRNSPLHF. CDR3 DNA sequence: TGTGCCAGCAGGGACAGAAATTCACCCCTCCACTTT. Looking up the rest from reference TRBV14 and TRBJ1-6 gives the full variable domain: EAGVTQFPSHSVIEKGQTVTLRCDPISGHDNLYWYRRVMGKEIKFLLHFVKESKQDESGMPNNRFLAERTGGTYSTLKVQPAELEDSGVYFCASRDRNSPLHFGNGTRLTVT.

The chain carries TRBV28 and TRBJ1-6; D unclear. The CDR3 has 13 residues. V lost 7 bases and J lost 10, with 14 bases in between. Germline loops: CDR1 MDHEN, CDR2 SYDVKM. The CDR3 sequence is CASTGPRASPLHF. The CDR3 DNA follows: TGTGCCAGCACGGGCCCGAGGGCGTCACCCCTCCACTTT.

The V and J genes are TRBV19 and TRBJ2-5, with D hard to call. Germline CDR1 LNHDA, CDR2 SQIVND (reference sequence). The CDR3 is 13 amino acids. Trimming shortened V by 2 bases and J by 3 bases, and 7 bases separated the two germline ends. The CDR3 DNA reads as TGTGCCAGTAGTATAATGAGTGAAGAGACCCAGTACTTC. This encodes CASSIMSEETQYF.

This chain joins TRBV7-9 and TRBJ1-5; unclear D gene. V was cut by 1 base and J by 1 base, with 8 bases left in between. The CDR3 is made up of 15 amino acids. The germline gives CDR1 SEHNR, CDR2 FQNEAQ (reference sequence). CDR3 nucleotides: TGTGCCAGCAGCTTAGGTCAGTGGAGCAATCAGCCCCAGCATTTT. This encodes CASSLGQWSNQPQHF.

This clone was seen once. The chain has TRBV5-6 and TRBJ1-5; D may be TRBD1 (5 bases). The CDR3 runs 15 residues. Looked up from germline, CDR1 is SGHDT and CDR2 is YYEEEE. Deletions cut 4 bases from V and 2 bases from J, with 13 bases between. CDR3 bases: TGTGCCAGCAGCCGCAGGGTTACGCGCAATCAGCCCCAGCATTTT. It encodes CASSRRVTRNQPQHF.

CDR3 residues: CASSSRANTEAFF. The CDR3 nucleotides read TGTGCCAGCAGCAGCAGGGCGAACACTGAAGCTTTCTTT. V and J are TRBV28 and TRBJ1-1, with D possibly matching TRBD1 (5 bases). CDR1 is MDHEN and CDR2 is SYDVKM in the germline V gene. The V end lost 6 bases, the J end lost 1 base, and 9 bases lay between the germline ends. The CDR3 has 13 residues. The whole variable domain, remainder taken from reference TRBV28 and TRBJ1-1, is DVKVTQSSRYLVKRTGEKVFLECVQDMDHENMFWYRQDPGLGLRLIYFSYDVKMKEKGDIPEGYSVSREKKERFSLILESASTNQTSMYLCASSSRANTEAFFGQGTRLTVV.